This record concerns one T cell receptor beta chain sequence. Its antigen is not known. The Oncomine TCR Beta short-read assay generated sequence data from the DNA of cultured CD4+ T cells. TCRdb reprocessed the PCR reads via MiXCR and lists one record per CDR3 protein. The sample has about 21,000 distinct CDR3 sequences; approximately 40% are singletons. As to treatment: approximately nine-day PBMC culture with coronavirus spike peptide pools or control peptides (ViraFEST assay). The data are from a study of vaccination and CD4 T cells after COVID-19. The CDR3 consists of 15 residues. Looked up from germline, CDR1 is MDHEN and CDR2 is SYDVKM. V lost 5 bases and J lost 1, with 15 bases in between.

This receptor was obtained from a human donor who had recovered from COVID-19. The V and J genes are TRBV28 and TRBJ2-7; maybe TRBD1 (5 bases). The starting material was CD4+ T cells from blood, cultured in vitro, obtained before SARS-CoV-2 vaccination. CDR3 region: CASSPPSAGSYEQYF. CDR3 DNA: TGTGCCAGCAGTCCCCCATCCGCAGGGTCCTACGAGCAGTACTTC.